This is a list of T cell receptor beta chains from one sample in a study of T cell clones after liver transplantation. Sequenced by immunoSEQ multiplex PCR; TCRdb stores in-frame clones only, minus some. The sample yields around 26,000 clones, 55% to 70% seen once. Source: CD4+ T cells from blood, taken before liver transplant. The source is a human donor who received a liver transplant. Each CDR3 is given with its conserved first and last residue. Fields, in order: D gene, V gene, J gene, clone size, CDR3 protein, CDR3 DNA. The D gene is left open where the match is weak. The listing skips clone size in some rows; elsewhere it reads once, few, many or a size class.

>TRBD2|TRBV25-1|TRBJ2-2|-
CASSSRLAANTGELFF
TGTGCCAGCAGTTCCCGACTAGCGGCGAACACCGGGGAGCTGTTTTTT
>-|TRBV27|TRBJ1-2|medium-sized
CASSFTGFYGYTF
TGTGCCAGCAGTTTTACGGGGTTTTATGGCTACACCTTC
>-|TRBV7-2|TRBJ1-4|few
CASSLDYSEEKLFF
TGTGCCAGCAGCTTGGATTATTCTGAGGAAAAACTGTTTTTT
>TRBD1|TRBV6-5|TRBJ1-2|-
CASSSPDRANYGYTF
TGTGCCAGCAGCTCGCCGGACAGGGCTAACTATGGCTACACCTTC
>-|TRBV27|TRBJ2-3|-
CASSLSRELTTQYF
TGTGCCAGCAGTTTATCGAGAGAACTTACTACGCAGTATTTT
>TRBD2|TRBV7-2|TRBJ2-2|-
CASGGLAGPGGELFF
TGTGCCAGCGGCGGACTAGCGGGTCCCGGAGGGGAGCTGTTTTTT
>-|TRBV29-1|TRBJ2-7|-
CSVGTGPYEQYF
TGCAGCGTCGGCACAGGGCCCTACGAGCAGTACTTC
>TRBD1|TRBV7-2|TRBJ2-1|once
CASSSRDRAYNEQFF
TGTGCCAGCAGCTCCCGGGACAGGGCTTACAATGAGCAGTTCTTC
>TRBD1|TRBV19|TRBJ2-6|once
CASSRRDSGIGANVLTF
TGTGCCAGTAGTCGAAGGGACAGCGGAATTGGGGCCAACGTCCTGACTTTC
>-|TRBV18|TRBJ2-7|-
CASSPPAGQGAYEQYF
TGTGCCAGCTCACCCCCAGCCGGGCAGGGAGCCTACGAGCAGTACTTC
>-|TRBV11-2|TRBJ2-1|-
CASSLESFDEQFF
TGTGCCAGCAGCTTAGAATCCTTTGATGAGCAGTTCTTC
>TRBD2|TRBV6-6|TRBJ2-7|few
CASSGTSGDEQYF
TGTGCCAGCAGTGGGACTAGCGGGGATGAGCAGTACTTC
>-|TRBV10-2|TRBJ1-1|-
CASSESRGYGGLMNTEAFF
TGCGCCAGCAGTGAGTCTAGGGGGTACGGGGGGCTCATGAACACTGAAGCTTTCTTT
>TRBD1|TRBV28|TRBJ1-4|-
CASSSPSTGQIGEKLFF
TGTGCCAGCAGTTCGCCCTCGACAGGGCAAATAGGTGAAAAACTGTTTTTT
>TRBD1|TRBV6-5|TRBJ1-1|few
CASSYLDRSEAFF
TGTGCCAGCAGTTACCTGGACAGGTCTGAAGCTTTCTTT
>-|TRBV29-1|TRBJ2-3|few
CSVDPADTQYF
TGCAGCGTTGACCCGGCGGATACGCAGTATTTT
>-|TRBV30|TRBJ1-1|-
CAWSDRDTEAFF
TGTGCCTGGAGTGACAGGGACACTGAAGCTTTCTTT
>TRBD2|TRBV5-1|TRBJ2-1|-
CASSAYASGVYNEQFF
TGCGCCAGCAGCGCCTATGCTAGCGGGGTGTACAATGAGCAGTTCTTC
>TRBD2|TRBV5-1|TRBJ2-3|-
CASSASGGFGDTQYF
TGCGCCAGCAGTGCTAGCGGGGGGTTCGGAGATACGCAGTATTTT
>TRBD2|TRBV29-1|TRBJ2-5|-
CSGTSGDVETQYF
TGCAGCGGGACTAGCGGGGATGTAGAGACCCAGTACTTC
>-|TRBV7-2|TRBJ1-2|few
CASSFLFEGYGYTF
TGTGCCAGCAGCTTCCTCTTCGAGGGCTATGGCTACACCTTC
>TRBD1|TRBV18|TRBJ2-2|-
CASSGDRAAGELFF
TGTGCCAGCTCAGGGGACAGGGCTGCCGGGGAGCTGTTTTTT
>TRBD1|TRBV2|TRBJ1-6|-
CASMEQGAYNSPLHF
TGTGCCAGCATGGAGCAGGGGGCGTATAATTCACCCCTCCACTTT
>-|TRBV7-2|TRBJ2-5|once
CASSLEALKETQYF
TGTGCCAGCAGCTTAGAAGCACTAAAAGAGACCCAGTACTTC
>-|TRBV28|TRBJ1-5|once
CASSFGAGNQPQHF
-
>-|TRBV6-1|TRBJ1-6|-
CASSGGTTYNSPLHF
TGTGCCAGCAGTGGCGGGACAACCTATAATTCACCCCTCCACTTT
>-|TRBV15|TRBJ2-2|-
CATSRDTNTGELFF
TGTGCCACCAGCAGGGATACGAACACCGGGGAGCTGTTTTTT
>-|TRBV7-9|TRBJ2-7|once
CASSRMREQYF
TGTGCCAGCAGCCGTATGCGCGAGCAGTACTTC
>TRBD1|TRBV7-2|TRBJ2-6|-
CASSETGVLLSGANVLTF
TGTGCCAGCAGCGAGACAGGGGTCCTCCTCTCTGGGGCCAACGTCCTGACTTTC
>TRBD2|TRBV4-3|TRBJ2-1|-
CASSQVSSGYNEQFF
TGCGCCAGCAGCCAAGTGTCTAGCGGTTACAATGAGCAGTTCTTC
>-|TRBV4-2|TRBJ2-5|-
CASSQERAGPRGETQYF
TGTGCCAGCAGCCAAGAACGGGCGGGCCCTCGGGGAGAGACCCAGTACTTC
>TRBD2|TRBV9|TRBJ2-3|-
CASSVLGGGSPDTQYF
TGTGCCAGCAGCGTACTTGGCGGGGGTTCCCCAGATACGCAGTATTTT
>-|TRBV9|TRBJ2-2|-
CASSPSTTGELFF
TGTGCCAGCAGCCCCAGTACAACCGGGGAGCTGTTTTTT
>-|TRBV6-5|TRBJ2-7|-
CATRPAASYEQYF
TGTGCCACACGTCCCGCGGCGTCCTACGAGCAGTACTTC
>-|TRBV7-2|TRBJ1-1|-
CASSRNQGNTEAFF
TGTGCCAGCAGCCGAAACCAGGGGAACACTGAAGCTTTCTTT
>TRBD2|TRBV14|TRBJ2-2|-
CASSQDSWAGAVTGELFF
TGTGCCAGCAGCCAAGATTCGTGGGCGGGAGCGGTCACCGGGGAGCTGTTTTTT
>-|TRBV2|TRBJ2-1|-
CASSEWGRTSSYNEQFF
TGTGCCAGCAGTGAATGGGGCCGGACGAGCTCCTACAATGAGCAGTTCTTC
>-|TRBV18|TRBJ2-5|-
CASSPGAAGRSGTQYF
TGTGCCAGCTCACCAGGCGCGGCAGGGAGGTCGGGGACCCAGTACTTC
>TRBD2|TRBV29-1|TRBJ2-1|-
CSVEDPGGVHEQFF
TGCAGCGTTGAAGATCCCGGGGGGGTCCATGAGCAGTTCTTC
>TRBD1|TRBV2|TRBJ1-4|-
CASSVGQGEEKLFF
TGTGCCAGCAGTGTGGGACAGGGAGAGGAAAAACTGTTTTTT
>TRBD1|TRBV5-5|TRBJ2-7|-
CASSSRGQGYEQYF
TGTGCCAGCAGCTCCCGGGGACAGGGTTACGAGCAGTACTTC
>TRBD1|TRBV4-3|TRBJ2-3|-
CASSKTTGPSTDTQYF
TGCGCCAGCAGCAAGACGACAGGGCCTAGCACAGATACGCAGTATTTT
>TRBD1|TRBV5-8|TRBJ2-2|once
CASREQGAAGELFF
TGTGCCAGCAGGGAACAGGGGGCAGCCGGGGAGCTGTTTTTT
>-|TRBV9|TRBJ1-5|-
CASSVATWTDSNQPQHF
TGTGCCAGCAGCGTAGCTACGTGGACAGATAGCAATCAGCCCCAGCATTTT
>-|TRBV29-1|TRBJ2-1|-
CSGWVPSYNEQFF
TGCAGCGGTTGGGTGCCCTCCTACAATGAGCAGTTCTTC
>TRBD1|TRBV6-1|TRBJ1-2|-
CASSNAGGVNYGYTF
TGTGCCAGCAGTAACGCAGGGGGTGTCAACTATGGCTACACCTTC
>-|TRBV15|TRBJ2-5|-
CATSRDSSKETQYF
TGTGCCACCAGCAGAGATTCTAGCAAAGAGACCCAGTACTTC
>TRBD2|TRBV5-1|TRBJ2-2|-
CASKESLAGVGELFF
TGCGCCAGCAAGGAGAGCCTAGCGGGGGTCGGGGAGCTGTTTTTT
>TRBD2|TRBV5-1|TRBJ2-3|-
CASSLAATSGGGSSTDTQYF
TGCGCCAGCAGCTTGGCCGCTACTAGCGGGGGGGGATCGAGCACAGATACGCAGTATTTT
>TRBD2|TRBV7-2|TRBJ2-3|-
CASSLGSGGRTDTQYF
TGTGCCAGCAGCTTAGGGTCGGGAGGGCGCACAGATACGCAGTATTTT
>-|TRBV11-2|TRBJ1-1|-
CASSFIPTQNTEAFF
TGTGCCAGCAGCTTCATTCCCACACAGAACACTGAAGCTTTCTTT
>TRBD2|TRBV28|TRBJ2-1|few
CASSTGTSIVQFF
TGTGCCAGCAGTACCGGGACTAGTATTGTTCAGTTCTTC
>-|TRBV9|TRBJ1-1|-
CASSVVGGGTEAFF
TGTGCCAGCAGCGTAGTCGGGGGGGGCACTGAAGCTTTCTTT
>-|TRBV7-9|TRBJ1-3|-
CASSPEGRGSSIYF
TGTGCCAGCAGCCCAGAGGGCAGGGGTTCGTCCATATATTTT
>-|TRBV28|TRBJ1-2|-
CASRDPNYGYTF
TGTGCCAGCAGAGACCCTAACTATGGCTACACCTTC